This section outlines one T cell receptor (beta chain) sequence together with its context. The data stem from a study of blood T cell repertoires in COVID-19. On the study more broadly: T cells, B-cell-depleted T cells, or PBMCs provided the cDNA or gDNA that served as material.

The germline V gene has CDR1 KGHSH and CDR2 LQKENI. The trim removed 4 bases at V and 0 bases at J, leaving 3 bases unmatched. This CDR3 comprises 16 residues. Here immunoSEQ multiplex PCR was the method, and the copy in TCRdb shows in-frame clones only, minus some. The top ten hold under 25% of the sample, which has around 52,000 clones, 87% seen once. The sequence was obtained from a woman older than 75 with COVID-19, enrolled during active disease. The genes are TRBV18 and TRBJ2-3, with 11 bases aligning to TRBD2. Sequenced: peripheral blood. The CDR3 loop reads CASSLGLADSTDTQYF. CDR3 nucleotides: TGTGCCAGCTCACTGGGACTAGCGGATAGCACAGATACGCAGTATTTT.